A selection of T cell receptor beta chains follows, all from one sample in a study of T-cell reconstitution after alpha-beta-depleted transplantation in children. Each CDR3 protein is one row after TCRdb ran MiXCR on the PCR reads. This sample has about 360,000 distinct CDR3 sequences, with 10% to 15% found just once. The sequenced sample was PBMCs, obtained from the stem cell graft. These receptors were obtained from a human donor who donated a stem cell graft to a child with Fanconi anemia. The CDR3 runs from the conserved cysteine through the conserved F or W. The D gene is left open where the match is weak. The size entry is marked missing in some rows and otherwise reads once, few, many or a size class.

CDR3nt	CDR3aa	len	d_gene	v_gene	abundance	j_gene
TGCAGCGTTGCCCAGGGGGCGGACACCGGGGAGCTGTTTTTT	CSVAQGADTGELFF	14	TRBD1	TRBV29-1	few	TRBJ2-2
TGTGCCAGCTCACCGAAACGAGAGACCCAGTACTTC	CASSPKRETQYF	12	NA	TRBV18	NA	TRBJ2-5
TGTGCCAGCAGTACGGGCGGGACATACGATGGCTACACCTTC	CASSTGGTYDGYTF	14	NA	TRBV6-1	NA	TRBJ1-2
TGCGCCAGCAGCCAAGATTCAGGGATTGGAGACTATGGCTACACCTTC	CASSQDSGIGDYGYTF	16	NA	TRBV4-3	few	TRBJ1-2
TGTGCCAGCAGTTTAGGGGGGGTCCCCAACAATGAGCAGTTCTTC	CASSLGGVPNNEQFF	15	NA	TRBV12-3/TRBV12-4	NA	TRBJ2-1
TGCAGTGCTAGGGGGTACTCTGGAAACACCATATATTTT	CSARGYSGNTIYF	13	NA	TRBV20-1	many	TRBJ1-3
TGTGCCTGGAGCGCAGCTCTGAAAGAGACCCAGTACTTC	CAWSAALKETQYF	13	NA	TRBV30	few	TRBJ2-5
TGTGCCACCAGTGATGAGGACAGTCCTGAGCAGTTCTTC	CATSDEDSPEQFF	13	NA	TRBV24-1	many	TRBJ2-1
TGCAGTGCTAGACCGACGACAGGGGTGGGAAAACTGTTTTTT	CSARPTTGVGKLFF	14	TRBD1	TRBV20-1	many	TRBJ1-4
TGCGCCAGTAAGCCGGGCTATGAAAACACCGGGGAGCTGTTTTTT	CASKPGYENTGELFF	15	NA	TRBV10-2	many	TRBJ2-2
TGTGCCACCAGTGATGCCCCGGGTGAGACCCAGTACTTC	CATSDAPGETQYF	13	NA	TRBV24-1	NA	TRBJ2-5
TGCAGCGTTTTTTTCTCGTTCGGGACTGAAGCTTTCTTT	CSVFFSFGTEAFF	13	NA	TRBV29-1	few	TRBJ1-1
TGCGCCAGCAGCCAAACGACAGGGAACTCTGGGGCCAACGTCCTGACTTTC	CASSQTTGNSGANVLTF	17	TRBD1	TRBV4-3	many	TRBJ2-6
TGTGCCAGCAGCTTATCCTTAGCGTTGGACAGGGGAGCGGGAAACACCATATATTTT	CASSLSLALDRGAGNTIYF	19	TRBD1	TRBV7-6	NA	TRBJ1-3
TGTGCCAGCAGCTCGCGGGGGGGCCCTTTCAATGAGCAGTTCTTC	CASSSRGGPFNEQFF	15	TRBD2	TRBV9	few	TRBJ2-1
TGTGCCAGCAGTTCGATCCTGAACACCGGGGAGCTGTTTTTT	CASSSILNTGELFF	14	NA	TRBV6-5	few	TRBJ2-2
TGTGCCAGCAGAGGGGGACAGGGCAACTATGGCTACACCTTC	CASRGGQGNYGYTF	14	TRBD1	TRBV6-1	NA	TRBJ1-2
TGTGCCAGCAGAGTTGGACAGGGGGTACAGGGCTACACCTTC	CASRVGQGVQGYTF	14	TRBD1	TRBV6-1	NA	TRBJ1-2
TGTGCCAGCAGTTACTATGGGACAGCGAATGAGCAGTTCTTC	CASSYYGTANEQFF	14	TRBD1	TRBV6-5	few	TRBJ2-1
TGTGCCAGCAGCCCTGAGGGGGTAGGAGGCCAGCCCCAGCATTTT	CASSPEGVGGQPQHF	15	NA	TRBV9	many	TRBJ1-5
TGTGCCAGCACCTTGCGGGGGACAGGGGGCTTCACCGGGGAGCTGTTTTTT	CASTLRGTGGFTGELFF	17	TRBD1	TRBV12-3/TRBV12-4	many	TRBJ2-2
TGTGCCAGTAGTCTTGGTGGAGGGGTGAACACTGAAGCTTTCTTT	CASSLGGGVNTEAFF	15	NA	TRBV19	NA	TRBJ1-1
TGTGCCAGCAGCCCCCCGGCGGGTTCGGGGACTGAAGCTTTCTTT	CASSPPAGSGTEAFF	15	NA	TRBV3-1	many	TRBJ1-1
TGCGCCAGCAGCTTCCAGGGAGGTGGTGGGACTGAAGCTTTCTTT	CASSFQGGGGTEAFF	15	NA	TRBV5-1	NA	TRBJ1-1
TGTGCCAGCAGTGACCTCCTTGAAGCTTTCTTT	CASSDLLEAFF	11	NA	TRBV6-1	few	TRBJ1-1
TGTGCCAGCAGCTTAGACGAGTCGGGGAACTGGCGAAGAAATTCCGGAGCTTTCTTT	CASSLDESGNWRRNSGAFF	19	NA	TRBV11-2	NA	TRBJ1-1
TGCGCCAGCAGCTTGGACGGCGGGACGAACACCGGGGAGCTGTTTTTT	CASSLDGGTNTGELFF	16	NA	TRBV5-1	many	TRBJ2-2
TGTGCCAGCAGTGGAAGTGGAGCGGGGGGCCGGGGTACGCAGTATTTT	CASSGSGAGGRGTQYF	16	TRBD2	TRBV2	NA	TRBJ2-3
TGTGCCAGCAGGGCCGGACACTGGGGGGGCAATGAGCAGTTCTTC	CASRAGHWGGNEQFF	15	TRBD2	TRBV5-6	many	TRBJ2-1
TGTGCCATCACGGGTAGCACCGGAACTGAAGCTTTCTTT	CAITGSTGTEAFF	13	NA	TRBV10-3	many	TRBJ1-1
TGCGCCAGCAGCTTGGCTAGGTCCTACGAGCAGTACTTC	CASSLARSYEQYF	13	NA	TRBV5-1	many	TRBJ2-7
TGTGCCAGCAGCCCGGGGTCCGCGAACACCGGGGAGCTGTTTTTT	CASSPGSANTGELFF	15	NA	TRBV9	NA	TRBJ2-2
TGTGCCAGCAGCCAGGGAAGGGGAAATGCCGGGGAGCTGTTTTTT	CASSQGRGNAGELFF	15	NA	TRBV4-2	few	TRBJ2-2
TGTGCCAGCAGCATAGGAGAGGGCACTGAAGCTTTCTTT	CASSIGEGTEAFF	13	NA	TRBV5-6	NA	TRBJ1-1
TGCGCCAGCAGCTTGGAAGGGCTGCTGAGGGATAGTGAGCAGTACTTC	CASSLEGLLRDSEQYF	16	NA	TRBV5-1	NA	TRBJ2-7
TGCAGTGCTAGGAACCGGGACGGACACTACGAGCAGTACTTC	CSARNRDGHYEQYF	14	NA	TRBV20-1	many	TRBJ2-7
TGTGCCAGCAGCTTAGATATTAGAGACGAGACCCAGTACTTC	CASSLDIRDETQYF	14	NA	TRBV11-3	NA	TRBJ2-5
TGCGCCAGCAGCTTGGTGGGCACCGACAATGAGCAGTTCTTC	CASSLVGTDNEQFF	14	NA	TRBV5-1	NA	TRBJ2-1
TGTGCCAGCAGTCCCCCGGAGCTTACTGAAGCTTTCTTT	CASSPPELTEAFF	13	NA	TRBV12-3/TRBV12-4	few	TRBJ1-1
TGTGCCAGCAGTCCGGGGGTAGCGGCAATACAAGAGACCCAGTACTTC	CASSPGVAAIQETQYF	16	NA	TRBV6-1	few	TRBJ2-5
TGTGCCAGCAAGGGGGAGGGTCAGCCCCAGCATTTT	CASKGEGQPQHF	12	NA	TRBV6-2/TRBV6-3	NA	TRBJ1-5
TGTGCCACCAGTGACCCCCAGAGGCCTAATCAGCCCCAGCATTTT	CATSDPQRPNQPQHF	15	NA	TRBV24-1	few	TRBJ1-5
TGCGCCAGCAGCTTGGAGTCTAGCCCCCCAGATACGCAGTATTTT	CASSLESSPPDTQYF	15	NA	TRBV5-1	few	TRBJ2-3
TGTGCCAGCAGTCCGCAGCTGAGGGGCACTGAAGCTTTCTTT	CASSPQLRGTEAFF	14	NA	TRBV9	NA	TRBJ1-1
TGCGCCAGCAGCTTTGTTACATCCAACTATGGCTACACCTTC	CASSFVTSNYGYTF	14	NA	TRBV5-1	few	TRBJ1-2
TGTGCCAGCAGCGTTAGTTACACCGGGGAGCTGTTTTTT	CASSVSYTGELFF	13	NA	TRBV12-3/TRBV12-4	NA	TRBJ2-2
TGTGCCAGCAGTTTCAAGGGAAGGGGGTATGGCTACACCTTC	CASSFKGRGYGYTF	14	NA	TRBV12-3/TRBV12-4	few	TRBJ1-2
TGTGCCAGCAGAAGGACAGGGACGAACACTGAAGCTTTCTTT	CASRRTGTNTEAFF	14	TRBD1	TRBV27	few	TRBJ1-1
TGCGCCAGCAGCCTAGGGACGGCGCTCTCTGGAAACACCATATATTTT	CASSLGTALSGNTIYF	16	NA	TRBV5-1	NA	TRBJ1-3
TGTGCCAGCAGCTTGATTCCTGAGTGGCGGGGTAACACCGGGGAGCTGTTTTTT	CASSLIPEWRGNTGELFF	18	NA	TRBV5-5	NA	TRBJ2-2
TGCAGTGCTAGAAACAGGGACACTGAAGCTTTCTTT	CSARNRDTEAFF	12	NA	TRBV20-1	many	TRBJ1-1
TGTGCCAGCAGTGACATCGGGTACACTGAAGCTTTCTTT	CASSDIGYTEAFF	13	NA	TRBV25-1	many	TRBJ1-1